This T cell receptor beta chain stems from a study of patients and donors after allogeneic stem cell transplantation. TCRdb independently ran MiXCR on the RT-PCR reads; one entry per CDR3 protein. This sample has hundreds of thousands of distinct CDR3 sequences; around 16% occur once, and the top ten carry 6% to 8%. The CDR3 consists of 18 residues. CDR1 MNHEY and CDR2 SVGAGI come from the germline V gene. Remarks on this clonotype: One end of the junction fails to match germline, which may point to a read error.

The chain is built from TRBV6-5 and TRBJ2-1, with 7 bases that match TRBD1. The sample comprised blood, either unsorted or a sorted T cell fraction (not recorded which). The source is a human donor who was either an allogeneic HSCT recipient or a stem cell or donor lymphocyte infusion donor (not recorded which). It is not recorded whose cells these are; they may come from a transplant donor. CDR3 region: CVSSYSPPDRVDYNEQFF. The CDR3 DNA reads TGTGTCAGCAGTTACTCTCCACCTGACAGGGTTGACTACAATGAGCAGTTCTTC.